This T cell receptor (beta chain) was identified in a study of vaccination and CD4 T cells after COVID-19. Overall study: Convalescent patients gave post-COVID blood a median about 100 days post-diagnosis, range 35 to 161. Blood was drawn a median roughly 68 days post second dose, range 14 to 241.

Whole-study results and caveats: Of the reactive clones in convalescent patients, a median about 86% showed up only post-vaccination.

TCRdb analysed the PCR reads with MiXCR anew, one entry per CDR3 protein. The sample holds roughly 31,000 distinct CDR3 sequences, approximately 49% seen once. Time point in this sample: late sampling 161 to 241 days after vaccination in three convalescent patients. The CDR3 sequence is 13 residues long. Germline lookup yields CDR1 ENHRY and CDR2 SYGVKD. V shed 4 bases and J shed 3 bases, with 7 bases lying between them. For this clonotype: Its antigen is undetermined.

The TCR originated in a human donor who had recovered from COVID-19. The rearrangement links TRBV10-3 to TRBJ2-4; D uncertain. The starting material was CD4+ T cells from blood, obtained about 7 months after SARS-CoV-2 vaccination. This CDR3 reads CAISGRGKNIQYF. CDR3 in DNA: TGTGCCATCAGTGGACGCGGCAAAAACATTCAGTACTTC.